This TCR beta chain was recovered during a study of T cells in Graves' hyperthyroidism and ophthalmopathy. From germline, CDR1 is SGDLS and CDR2 YYNGEE. CDR3 length equals 16 residues. Trimming at V came to 3 bases and at J to 0 bases, leaving 4 bases not matched to a gene. The study, taken as a whole, reports: Stable hyperthyroidism was separated from ophthalmopathy by a model based on 13 V-J features.

Across 18 months, stable Graves' hyperthyroidism was marked by no progression to ophthalmopathy. Hyperthyroidism was newly diagnosed in patients aged 18 to 65 (duration under 2 months). The PBMCs had their origin in 10 ml of fresh peripheral blood. Notes on this clonotype: The antigen is unknown.

Template material for amplifying TCR beta CDR3 regions consisted of RNA transcripts. Carried out on the TCR CDR3, a first-round RT-PCR used the HTBI primer set. One entry per CDR3 protein, called by TCRdb with MiXCR from the multiplex PCR reads. Altogether over 500,000 distinct CDR3 sequences are present, around 15% being singletons, with the ten largest covering over 11%. The clonotype was recovered from a woman aged 40 to 49 with Graves' hyperthyroidism. V gene TRBV9 combines with J gene TRBJ2-1, with 9 bases aligning to TRBD2. The sample was blood. CDR3 loop: CASSALAGSSYNEQFF. The DNA of the CDR3 is TGTGCCAGCAGCGCCCTAGCGGGGAGCTCCTACAATGAGCAGTTCTTC.